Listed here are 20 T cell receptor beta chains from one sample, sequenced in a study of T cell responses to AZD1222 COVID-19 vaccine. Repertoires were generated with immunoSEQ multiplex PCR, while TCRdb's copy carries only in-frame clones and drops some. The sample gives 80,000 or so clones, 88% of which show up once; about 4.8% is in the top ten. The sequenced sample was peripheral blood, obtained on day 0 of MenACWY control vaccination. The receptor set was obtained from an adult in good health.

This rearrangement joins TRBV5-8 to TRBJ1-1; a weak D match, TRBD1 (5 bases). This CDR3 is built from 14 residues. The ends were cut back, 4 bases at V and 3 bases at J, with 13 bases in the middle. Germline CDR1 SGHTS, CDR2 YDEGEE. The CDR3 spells CASSLRVGDTEAFF. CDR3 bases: TGTGCCAGCAGCCTCAGGGTAGGGGACACTGAAGCTTTCTTT.

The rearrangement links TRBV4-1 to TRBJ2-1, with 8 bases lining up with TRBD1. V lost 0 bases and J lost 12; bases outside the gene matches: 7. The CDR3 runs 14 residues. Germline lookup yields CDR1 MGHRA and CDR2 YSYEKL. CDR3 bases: TGCGCCAGCAGCCAAGAATCCCCCAGGGGGCGGCAGTTCTTC. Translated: CASSQESPRGRQFF.

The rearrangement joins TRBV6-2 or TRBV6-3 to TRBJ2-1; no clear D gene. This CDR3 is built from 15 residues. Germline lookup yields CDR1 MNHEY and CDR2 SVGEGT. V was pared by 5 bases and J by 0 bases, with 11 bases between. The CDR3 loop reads CASSQHYSSYNEQFF. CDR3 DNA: TGTGCCAGCAGTCAACACTACAGCTCCTACAATGAGCAGTTCTTC.

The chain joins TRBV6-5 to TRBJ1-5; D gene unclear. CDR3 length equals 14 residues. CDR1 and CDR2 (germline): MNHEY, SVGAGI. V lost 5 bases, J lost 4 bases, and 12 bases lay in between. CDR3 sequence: CASSRLGPNQPQHF. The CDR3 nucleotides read TGTGCCAGCAGTCGTCTCGGGCCTAATCAGCCCCAGCATTTT.

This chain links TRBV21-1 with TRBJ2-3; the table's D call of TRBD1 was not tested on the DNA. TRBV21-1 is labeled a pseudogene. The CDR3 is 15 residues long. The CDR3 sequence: CASNAMGAVADTQYF. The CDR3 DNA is TGTGCCAGCAACGCAATGGGGGCTGTGGCAGATACGCAGTATTTT.

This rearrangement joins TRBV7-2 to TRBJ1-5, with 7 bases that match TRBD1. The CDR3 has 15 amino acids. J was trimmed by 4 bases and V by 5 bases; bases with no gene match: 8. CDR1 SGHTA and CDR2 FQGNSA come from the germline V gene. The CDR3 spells CASSTRTGGNQPQHF. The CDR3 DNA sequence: TGTGCCAGCAGCACTAGGACAGGAGGAAATCAGCCCCAGCATTTT.

As DNA, the CDR3 is TGTGCCAGCAGCTTGGTGTCTAAAGCTTTCTTT. Protein sequence: CASSLVSKAFF. V is TRBV5-8 and J is TRBJ1-1; D uncertain. Germline assignment: CDR1 SGHTS and CDR2 YDEGEE. The V and J ends lost 0 bases and 9 bases respectively, with 6 bases between them. This CDR3 spans 11 amino acids.

The CDR3 DNA sequence: TGTGCCAGCAGCTTGGTTGGAGACCTTAACTATGGCTACACCTTC. This gives the protein CASSLVGDLNYGYTF. This chain connects TRBV5-4 to TRBJ1-2, with unresolved D. Germline CDR1 and CDR2: SGHNT and YYREEE (reference sequence). V lost 0 bases, J lost 1 base, and 10 bases lay in between. The CDR3 is made up of 15 amino acids.

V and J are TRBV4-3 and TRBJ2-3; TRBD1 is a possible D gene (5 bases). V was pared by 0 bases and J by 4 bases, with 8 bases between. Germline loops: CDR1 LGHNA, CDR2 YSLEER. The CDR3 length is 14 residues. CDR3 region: CASSQDREADTQYF. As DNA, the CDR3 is TGCGCCAGCAGCCAAGACAGGGAAGCAGATACGCAGTATTTT.

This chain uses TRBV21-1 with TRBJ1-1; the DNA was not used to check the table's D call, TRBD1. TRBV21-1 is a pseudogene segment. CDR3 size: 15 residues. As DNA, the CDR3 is TGTGCCAGCAGCAAAGTAGACAGGAAGAACACTGAAGCTTTCTTT. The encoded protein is CASSKVDRKNTEAFF.

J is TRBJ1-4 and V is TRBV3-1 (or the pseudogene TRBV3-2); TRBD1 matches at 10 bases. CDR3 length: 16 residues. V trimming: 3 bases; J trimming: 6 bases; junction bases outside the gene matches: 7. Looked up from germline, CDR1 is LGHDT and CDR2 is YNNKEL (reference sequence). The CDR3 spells CASSHSTGTGDEKLFF. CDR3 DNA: TGTGCCAGCAGCCACTCTACCGGGACAGGGGATGAAAAACTGTTTTTT.

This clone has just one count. The DNA for the CDR3 is TGTGCCAGCAGTTACCTAGCGGGCGAGCAGTTCTTC. This encodes CASSYLAGEQFF. The J gene is TRBJ2-1, the V gene TRBV6-2 or TRBV6-3; 8 bases agree with TRBD2. J lost 10 bases, V lost 2 bases, and 1 base had no gene match. This CDR3 region has 12 residues. Germline V gene data show CDR1 as MNHEY and CDR2 as SVGEGT.

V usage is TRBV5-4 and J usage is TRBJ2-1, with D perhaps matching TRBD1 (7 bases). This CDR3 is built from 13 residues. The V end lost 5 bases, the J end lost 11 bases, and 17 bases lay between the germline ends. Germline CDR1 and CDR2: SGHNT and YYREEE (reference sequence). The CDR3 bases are TGTGCCAGCAGTTTGCAGGGGGGTCGCCAGCAGTTCTTC. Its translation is CASSLQGGRQQFF.

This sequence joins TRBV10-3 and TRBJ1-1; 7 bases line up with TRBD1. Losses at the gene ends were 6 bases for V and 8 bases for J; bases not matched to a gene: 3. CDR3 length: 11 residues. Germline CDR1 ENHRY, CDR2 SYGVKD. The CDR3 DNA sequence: TGTGCCATCAGATCGGACAGGGAAGCTTTCTTT. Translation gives CAIRSDREAFF.

The CDR3 spells CASSPQGNSNQPQHF. Here the CDR3 DNA reads TGTGCCAGCAGCCCCCAGGGTAATAGCAATCAGCCCCAGCATTTT. V and J are TRBV3-1 (or the pseudogene TRBV3-2) and TRBJ1-5, with D tentatively TRBD1 (5 bases). V was shortened by 4 bases and J by 0 bases, with 10 bases between the two germline ends. The CDR3 length is 15 residues. Germline-derived CDR1 and CDR2 are LGHDT and YNNKEL (reference sequence).

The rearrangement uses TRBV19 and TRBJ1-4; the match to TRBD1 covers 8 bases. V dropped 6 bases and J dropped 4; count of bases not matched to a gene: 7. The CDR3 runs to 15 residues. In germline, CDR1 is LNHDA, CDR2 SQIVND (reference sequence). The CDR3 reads CASRSGQGRNEKLFF. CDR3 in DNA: TGTGCCAGTAGGAGCGGACAGGGACGTAATGAAAAACTGTTTTTT.

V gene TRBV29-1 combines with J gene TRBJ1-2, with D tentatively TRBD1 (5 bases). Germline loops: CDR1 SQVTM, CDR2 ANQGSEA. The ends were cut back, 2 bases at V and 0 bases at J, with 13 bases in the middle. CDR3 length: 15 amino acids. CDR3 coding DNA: TGCAGCGTTGAAAGGGGTATGACGGCTAACTATGGCTACACCTTC. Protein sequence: CSVERGMTANYGYTF.

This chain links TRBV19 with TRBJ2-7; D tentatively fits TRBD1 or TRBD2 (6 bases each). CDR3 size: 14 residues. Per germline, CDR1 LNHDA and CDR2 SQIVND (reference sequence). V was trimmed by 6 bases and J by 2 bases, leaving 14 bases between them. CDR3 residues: CASRSEEGAYEQYF. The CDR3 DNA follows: TGTGCCAGTAGATCGGAGGAGGGGGCCTACGAGCAGTACTTC.

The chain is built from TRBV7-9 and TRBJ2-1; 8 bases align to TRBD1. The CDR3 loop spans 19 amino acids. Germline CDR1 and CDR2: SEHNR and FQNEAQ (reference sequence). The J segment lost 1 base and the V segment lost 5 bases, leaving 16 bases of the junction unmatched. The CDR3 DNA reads TGTGCCAGCAGCCCGCTACCAACTATAAACAGGGGGTCCTACAATGAGCAGTTCTTC. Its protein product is CASSPLPTINRGSYNEQFF.

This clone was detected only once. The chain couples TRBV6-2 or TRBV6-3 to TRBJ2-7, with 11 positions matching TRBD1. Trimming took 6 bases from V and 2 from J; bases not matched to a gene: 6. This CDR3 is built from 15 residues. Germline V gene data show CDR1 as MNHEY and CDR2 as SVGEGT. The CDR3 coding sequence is TGTGCCAGCAGCTTCGGGACAGGGGGAACCTACGAGCAGTACTTC. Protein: CASSFGTGGTYEQYF.